Following are 18 T cell receptor beta chains from one sample sequenced in a study of Ad26.COV2.S vaccination and SARS-CoV-2 variants. Sequencing used immunoSEQ multiplex PCR; TCRdb keeps in-frame clones, though not all of them. Counted here are a few hundred thousand clones, over 75% occurring once; the ten biggest clones make up 1.9%. Treatment denoted: roughly 19 received Ad26.COV2.S at low or high dose, single or two shots; several received placebo; per-sample allocation not given. Samples analyzed were those drawn on day 63 after the first vaccine or placebo injection. Specimen: peripheral blood, collected in a trial of Ad26.COV2.S vaccine versus placebo. These receptors all stem from a person between 18 and 59 years old who received the Ad26.COV2.S COVID-19 vaccine or a placebo.

The chain combines TRBV14 with TRBJ1-2, with 9 bases aligning to TRBD1. The CDR3 consists of 18 residues. V lost 3 bases, J lost 1 base, and 12 bases stayed unmatched. Germline CDR1 SGHDN, CDR2 FVKESK. The CDR3 DNA follows: TGTGCCAGCAGCCATCCGTATGGACAGGGGCAAAGTAACTATGGCTACACCTTC. This gives the protein CASSHPYGQGQSNYGYTF.

The chain is built from TRBV5-1 and TRBJ2-1; no reliable D call. This CDR3 is built from 13 residues. Germline CDR1 SGHRS, CDR2 YFSETQ. Trimming removed 1 base at V and 6 bases at J, with 8 bases between. In DNA form, the CDR3 reads TGCGCCAGCAGCTTGATTAACGGCAATGAGCAGTTCTTC. Protein: CASSLINGNEQFF.

The genes are TRBV7-6 and TRBJ2-3, with TRBD2 matching 10 bases. Germline CDR1 SGHVS, CDR2 FNYEAQ. The CDR3 runs 18 residues. With V trimmed by 2 bases and J by 7 bases, 15 bases remained unmatched. The CDR3 DNA follows: TGTGCCAGCAGCTTAAAACCACTAGCGGGACTCCGGGGGAATACGCAGTATTTT. Protein sequence: CASSLKPLAGLRGNTQYF.

The chain joins TRBV7-9 to TRBJ2-1; maybe TRBD2 (5 bases). From germline, CDR1 is SEHNR and CDR2 FQNEAQ (reference sequence). V lost 5 bases and J 9 bases, leaving 11 bases between the germline ends. The CDR3 is 12 residues long. The DNA for the CDR3 is TGTGCCAGCAGCGCTAGCCGGATTGAGCAGTTCTTC. Residues: CASSASRIEQFF. Drawing the rest from reference TRBV7-9 and TRBJ2-1, the complete variable domain is DTGVSQNPRHKITKRGQNVTFRCDPISEHNRLYWYRQTLGQGPEFLTYFQNEAQLEKSRLLSDRFSAERPKGSFSTLEIQRTEQGDSAMYLCASSASRIEQFFGPGTRLTVL.

The rearrangement uses TRBV7-3 and TRBJ2-7; 11 nucleotides match TRBD2. Germline CDR1 SGHTA, CDR2 FQGTGA. The CDR3 spans 19 residues. Losses at the gene ends were 1 base for V and 1 base for J; bases not matched to a gene: 12. The CDR3 sequence: CASSLSGRPSGRSSYEQYF. CDR3 DNA sequence: TGTGCCAGCAGCTTAAGTGGACGACCTAGCGGGAGGAGTTCCTACGAGCAGTACTTC.

The chain employs TRBV9 and TRBJ2-6; D is perhaps TRBD1 or TRBD2 (5 bases each). This CDR3 contains 20 residues. The ends were cut back, 4 bases at V and 1 base at J, with 24 bases in the middle. Germline CDR1 and CDR2: SGDLS and YYNGEE. The CDR3 sequence is CASSPSLRDGIISGANVLTF. The CDR3 DNA reads as TGTGCCAGCAGCCCGAGCCTCCGGGACGGAATAATATCTGGGGCCAACGTCCTGACTTTC.

The genes are TRBV2 and TRBJ2-7; 8 nucleotides match TRBD2. The V gene end was trimmed by 3 bases and the J gene end by 3 bases; junction bases not matched to a gene: 4. CDR1 and CDR2 (germline): SNHLY, FYNNEI. This CDR3 contains 14 residues. The CDR3 nucleotides read TGTGCCAGCAGTGATCTAGCGGGCGGCTACGAGCAGTACTTC. Residues: CASSDLAGGYEQYF.

The gene calls are TRBV5-6 and TRBJ2-3; tentatively, D is TRBD1 (6 bases). The CDR3 sequence is 16 residues long. Trimming took 7 bases from V and 6 from J, leaving 24 bases between them. Germline V CDR1 and CDR2: SGHDT, YYEEEE. CDR3 nucleotide sequence: TGTGCCAGCGCGCTGAAGGCTAGACAGGCTTCGGATACGCAGTATTTT. Translating it yields CASALKARQASDTQYF.

The chain recombines TRBV9 with TRBJ1-1; TRBD1 matches 8 bases. The V gene's germline CDR1 is SGDLS and CDR2 YYNGEE. With V trimmed by 3 bases and J by 1 base, 5 bases remained unmatched. The CDR3 is 15 amino acids. The CDR3 sequence is CASSALGQGNTEAFF. In nucleotides, the CDR3 is TGTGCCAGCAGCGCCCTCGGACAGGGGAACACTGAAGCTTTCTTT.

The rearrangement uses TRBV6-6 and TRBJ2-7; tentative D call: TRBD1 (6 bases). Germline CDR1 MNHNY, CDR2 SVGAGI (reference sequence). V lost 10 bases and J 4 bases, leaving 17 bases between the germline ends. This CDR3 is 13 amino acids long. CDR3: CATGNRVGYEQYF. The DNA of the CDR3 is TGTGCCACCGGAAACAGGGTTGGATACGAGCAGTACTTC.

The chain couples TRBV19 to TRBJ1-1; no clear D gene. The V end lost 2 bases, the J end lost 6 bases, and 10 bases lay between the germline ends. Germline V CDR1 and CDR2: LNHDA, SQIVND (reference sequence). The CDR3 contains 13 residues. CDR3 DNA: TGTGCCAGTAGTATACATCGAAAGGCTGAAGCTTTCTTT. It specifies CASSIHRKAEAFF.

The V gene is TRBV27, the J gene TRBJ2-1; D is ambiguous. Germline V gene data show CDR1 as MNHEY and CDR2 as SMNVEV (reference sequence). Trimming pared 8 bases from V and 5 bases from J, leaving 13 bases between. The CDR3 contains 13 residues. Here the CDR3 DNA reads TGTGCCAGCTTAAATGGGCTAGACAATGAGCAGTTCTTC. Protein sequence: CASLNGLDNEQFF.

The J gene is TRBJ2-7, the V gene TRBV5-1, with D maybe TRBD1 (6 bases). Deletions cut 3 bases from V and 9 bases from J, with 16 bases between. This CDR3 spans 13 amino acids. The V gene's germline CDR1 is SGHRS and CDR2 YFSETQ. CDR3 DNA: TGCGCCAGCAGCTCCCGGGCGACAGGTTCGCAGTACTTC. It is translated as CASSSRATGSQYF.

The gene calls are TRBV2 and TRBJ1-5, with a weak D call TRBD1 (6 bases). This CDR3 has 15 residues. Germline CDR1 and CDR2: SNHLY and FYNNEI. The V gene lost 3 bases and the J gene lost 11 bases, with 20 bases spanning the gap. The CDR3: CASSEQDSSLEAQHF. In nucleotides, the CDR3 is TGTGCCAGCAGTGAGCAGGACAGCTCCCTGGAGGCCCAGCATTTT.

This chain connects TRBV7-2 to TRBJ1-1, with D hard to call. The length of the CDR3 is 13 residues. The V end lost 3 bases, the J end lost 5 bases, and 10 bases lay between the germline ends. Germline values: CDR1 SGHTA, CDR2 FQGNSA. The CDR3 DNA is TGTGCCAGCAGCTTGCTTTTAAGGACTGAAGCTTTCTTT. Encoded protein: CASSLLLRTEAFF.

This chain connects TRBV24-1 to TRBJ1-2, with D hard to call. The V gene's germline CDR1 is KGHDR and CDR2 SFDVKD. The CDR3 has 14 amino acids. Trimming stripped 3 bases from V and 3 bases from J, with 10 bases between. This chain's CDR3 is CATSDLRGDYGYTF. The DNA for the CDR3 is TGTGCCACCAGTGATCTTCGCGGGGACTATGGCTACACCTTC.

The chain links TRBV9 to TRBJ2-7, with 10 bases lining up with TRBD1. The germline CDR1 and CDR2 sequences are SGDLS and YYNGEE. The CDR3 is made up of 15 amino acids. V gave up 2 bases and J gave up 4 bases; unmatched junction bases: 6. In DNA, the CDR3 is TGTGCCAGCAGCGTCGGACAGGGGGGTACATACGAGCAGTACTTC. This encodes CASSVGQGGTYEQYF. Full variable domain (outside the CDR3, taken from reference TRBV9 and TRBJ2-7): DSGVTQTPKHLITATGQRVTLRCSPRSGDLSVYWYQQSLDQGLQFLIQYYNGEERAKGNILERFSAQQFPDLHSELNLSSLELGDSALYFCASSVGQGGTYEQYFGPGTRLTVT.

The chain carries TRBV19 and TRBJ2-7; D is possibly TRBD1 (6 bases). Trimming took 1 base from V and 3 from J, leaving 10 bases between them. Germline V lookup: CDR1 LNHDA, CDR2 SQIVND (reference sequence). The CDR3 is made up of 14 amino acids. The CDR3 nucleotides are TGTGCCAGTAGTATAGGGCTAGGGGGCTACGAGCAGTACTTC. Translating gives CASSIGLGGYEQYF.